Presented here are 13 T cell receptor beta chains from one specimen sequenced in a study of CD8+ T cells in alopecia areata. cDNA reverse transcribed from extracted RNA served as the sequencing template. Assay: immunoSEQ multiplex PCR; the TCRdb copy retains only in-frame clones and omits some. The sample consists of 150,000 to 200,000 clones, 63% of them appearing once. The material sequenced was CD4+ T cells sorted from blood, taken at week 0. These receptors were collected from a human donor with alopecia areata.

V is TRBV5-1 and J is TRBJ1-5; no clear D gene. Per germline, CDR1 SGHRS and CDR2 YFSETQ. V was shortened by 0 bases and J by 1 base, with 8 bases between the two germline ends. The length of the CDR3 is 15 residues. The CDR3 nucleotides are TGCGCCAGCAGCTTGGAGGGATTGAGCAATCAGCCCCAGCATTTT. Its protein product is CASSLEGLSNQPQHF.

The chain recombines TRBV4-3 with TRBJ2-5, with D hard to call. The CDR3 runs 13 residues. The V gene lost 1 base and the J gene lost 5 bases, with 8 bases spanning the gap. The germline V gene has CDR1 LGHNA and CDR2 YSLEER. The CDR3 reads CASSQGPGETQYF. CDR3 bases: TGCGCCAGCAGCCAAGGTCCTGGGGAGACCCAGTACTTC.

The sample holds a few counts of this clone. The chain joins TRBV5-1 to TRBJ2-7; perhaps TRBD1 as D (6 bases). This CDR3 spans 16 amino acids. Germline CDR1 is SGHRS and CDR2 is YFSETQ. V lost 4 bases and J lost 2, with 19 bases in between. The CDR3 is CASSRPRDNVAYEQYF. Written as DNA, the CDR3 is TGCGCCAGCAGCCGACCTAGGGACAATGTCGCCTACGAGCAGTACTTC.

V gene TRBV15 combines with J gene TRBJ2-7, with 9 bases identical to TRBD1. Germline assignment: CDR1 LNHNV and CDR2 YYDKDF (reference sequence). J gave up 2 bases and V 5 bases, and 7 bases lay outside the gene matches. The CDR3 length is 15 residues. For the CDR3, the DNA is TGTGCCACCAGCTCCGGGGACAGGGACACCTACGAGCAGTACTTC. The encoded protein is CATSSGDRDTYEQYF.

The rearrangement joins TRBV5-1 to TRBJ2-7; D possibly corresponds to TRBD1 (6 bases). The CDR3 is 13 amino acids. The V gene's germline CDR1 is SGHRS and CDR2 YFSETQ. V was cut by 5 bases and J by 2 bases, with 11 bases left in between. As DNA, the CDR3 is TGCGCCAGCAGTGGGGACAACACCTACGAGCAGTACTTC. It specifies CASSGDNTYEQYF.

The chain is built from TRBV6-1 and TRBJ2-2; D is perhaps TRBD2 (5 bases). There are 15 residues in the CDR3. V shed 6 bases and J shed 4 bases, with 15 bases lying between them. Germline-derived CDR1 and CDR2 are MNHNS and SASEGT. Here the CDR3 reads CASSVEGRPTGELFF. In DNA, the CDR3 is TGTGCCAGCAGCGTCGAGGGCAGACCCACCGGGGAGCTGTTTTTT.

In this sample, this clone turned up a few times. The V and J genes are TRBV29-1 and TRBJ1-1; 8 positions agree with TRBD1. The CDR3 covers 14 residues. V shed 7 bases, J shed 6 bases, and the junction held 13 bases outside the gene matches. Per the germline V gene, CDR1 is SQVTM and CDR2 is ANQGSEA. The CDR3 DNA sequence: TGCAGCGCCGAGCTTGGGCAGGGGGCTGCTGAAGCTTTCTTT. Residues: CSAELGQGAAEAFF.

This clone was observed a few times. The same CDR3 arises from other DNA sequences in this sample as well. The chain's CDR3 is CASSLRGSADTQYF. Here the CDR3 DNA reads TGTGCCAGCAGCTTAAGGGGGAGCGCAGATACGCAGTATTTT. The gene calls are TRBV7-2 and TRBJ2-3; TRBD1 might be the D (6 bases). V shed 2 bases and J shed 4 bases, with 10 bases lying between them. This CDR3 is built from 14 residues. Germline lookup yields CDR1 SGHTA and CDR2 FQGNSA.

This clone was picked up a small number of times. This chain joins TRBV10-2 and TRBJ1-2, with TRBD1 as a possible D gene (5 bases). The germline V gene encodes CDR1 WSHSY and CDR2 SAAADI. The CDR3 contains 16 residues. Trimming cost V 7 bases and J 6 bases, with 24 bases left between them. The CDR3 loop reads CASTHLPGSEGNGYTF. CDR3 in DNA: TGCGCCAGCACCCATTTACCGGGGTCAGAGGGGAATGGCTACACCTTC.

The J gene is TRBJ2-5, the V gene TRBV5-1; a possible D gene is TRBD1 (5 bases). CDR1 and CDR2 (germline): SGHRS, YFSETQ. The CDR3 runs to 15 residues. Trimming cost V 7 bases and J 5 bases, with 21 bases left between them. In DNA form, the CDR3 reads TGCGCCAGCCGAAACCTAGGTAGGGGCAAGGAGACCCAGTACTTC. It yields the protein CASRNLGRGKETQYF. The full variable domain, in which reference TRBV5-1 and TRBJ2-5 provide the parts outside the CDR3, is KAGVTQTPRYLIKTRGQQVTLSCSPISGHRSVSWYQQTPGQGLQFLFEYFSETQRNKGNFPGRFSGRQFSNSRSEMNVSTLELGDSALYLCASRNLGRGKETQYFGPGTRLLVL.

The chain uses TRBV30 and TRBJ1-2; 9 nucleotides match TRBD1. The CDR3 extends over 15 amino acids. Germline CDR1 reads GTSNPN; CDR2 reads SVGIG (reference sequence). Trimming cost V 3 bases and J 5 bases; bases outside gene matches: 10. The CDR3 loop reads CAWRLRDRVLYGYTF. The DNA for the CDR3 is TGTGCCTGGAGGCTCCGGGACAGGGTTTTGTATGGCTACACCTTC.

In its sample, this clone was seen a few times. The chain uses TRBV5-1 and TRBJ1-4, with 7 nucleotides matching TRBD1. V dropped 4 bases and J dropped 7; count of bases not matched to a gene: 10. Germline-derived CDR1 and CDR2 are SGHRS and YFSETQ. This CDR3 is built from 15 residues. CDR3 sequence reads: CASSRGGTESEKLFF. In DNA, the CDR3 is TGCGCCAGCAGCAGAGGCGGGACAGAAAGTGAAAAACTGTTTTTT.

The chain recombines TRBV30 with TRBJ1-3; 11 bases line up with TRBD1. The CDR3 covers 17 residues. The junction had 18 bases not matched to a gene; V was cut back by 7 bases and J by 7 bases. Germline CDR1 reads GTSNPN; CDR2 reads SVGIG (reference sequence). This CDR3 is CALTDLKLRDRGNTIYF. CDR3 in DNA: TGTGCCTTGACGGATCTAAAATTAAGGGACAGGGGGAACACCATATATTTT.